Sequencing of this TCR beta chain was carried out in a study of shared clonotypes between healthy human individuals. Study information: For every donor, three CD4 naive, three CD4 memory, two CD8 naive and one CD8 memory plates were used. Study results and caveats: Generation probabilities were higher for clonotypes shared across all four sorted-subset donors than for unshared ones.

The assay was carried out at the deep level. Sequencing was performed with immunoSEQ multiplex PCR; in TCRdb, only in-frame clones are kept and a portion is missing. The sample has around 640,000 clones; 96% are singletons. With 6 bases removed from V and 0 bases from J, the gap between germline ends came to 15 bases. The germline gives CDR1 MDHEN, CDR2 SYDVKM. The length of the CDR3 is 17 residues. About this clone itself: Antigen: not known.

CD8 cells regarded as naive lacked CD45RO, were positively chosen for CCR7, and omitted terminally differentiated effector memory CD45RA+ cells. The V and J genes are TRBV28 and TRBJ2-6, with D possibly being TRBD2 (6 bases). This TCR came from a woman in her twenties or thirties in good health. Sequencing was carried out using naive CD8+ T cells sorted from blood. For the CDR3, the DNA is TGTGCCAGCAGCATCGTGGAGGGTCTCTCTGGGGCCAACGTCCTGACTTTC. Its translation is CASSIVEGLSGANVLTF.